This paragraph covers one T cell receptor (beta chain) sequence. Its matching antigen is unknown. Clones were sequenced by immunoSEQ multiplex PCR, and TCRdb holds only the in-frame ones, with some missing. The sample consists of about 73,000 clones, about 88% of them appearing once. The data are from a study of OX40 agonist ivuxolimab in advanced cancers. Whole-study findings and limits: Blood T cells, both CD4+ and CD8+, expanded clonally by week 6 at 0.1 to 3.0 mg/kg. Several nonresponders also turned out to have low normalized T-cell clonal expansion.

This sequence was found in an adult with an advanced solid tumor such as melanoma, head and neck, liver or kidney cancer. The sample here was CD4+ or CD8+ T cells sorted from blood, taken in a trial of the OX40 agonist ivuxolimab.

The CDR3 DNA is TGTGCCAGCAGTTTGCGACTAGCGGGAGGGCCGAATGAGCAGTTCTTC. Amino acids: CASSLRLAGGPNEQFF. The chain recombines TRBV27 with TRBJ2-1; TRBD2 matches 14 bases. V trimming: 3 bases; J trimming: 7 bases; junction bases outside the gene matches: 5. Germline CDR1 MNHEY, CDR2 SMNVEV (reference sequence). The CDR3 has 16 amino acids.